This entry lists 3 T cell receptor beta chains sequenced from one sample in a study of shared clonotypes between healthy human individuals. Method: immunoSEQ multiplex PCR; TCRdb's copy keeps in-frame clones and lacks some. Of approximately 2.5 million clones detected, approximately 94% appear once; the ten largest clones hold about 0.13%. Sequences were obtained from naive CD4+ T cells sorted from blood. Described subset: CD45RA+ positively selected. The receptor source for this set is a man aged 18 to 30 in good health.

CDR3 DNA sequence: TGTGCCAGCCTCGGGGGGCTGGGTCAGCCCCAGCATTTT. Translated: CASLGGLGQPQHF. The chain is built from TRBV6-1 and TRBJ1-5; tentative D call: TRBD1 (6 bases). From germline, CDR1 is MNHNS and CDR2 SASEGT. There are 13 residues in the CDR3. V was cut by 8 bases and J by 6 bases, with 14 bases left in between.

V gene TRBV11-3 combines with J gene TRBJ2-5; 15 nucleotides match TRBD2. CDR3 length equals 16 residues. V shed 1 base and J 5 bases; nucleotides not matched to a gene: 2. Germline V gene sequence: CDR1 SGHNT, CDR2 YENEEA. The CDR3, as DNA: TGTGCCAGCAGCTTAGGGGGACTAGCGGGAGGCGAGACCCAGTACTTC. This translates into CASSLGGLAGGETQYF.

The V gene is TRBV18, the J gene TRBJ1-6; tentatively, D is TRBD1 (5 bases). Trimming stripped 0 bases from V and 6 bases from J, with 15 bases between. This CDR3 is built from 17 residues. The germline CDR1 and CDR2 sequences are KGHSH and LQKENI. CDR3 residues: CASSPPNTLGANSPLHF. Written as DNA, the CDR3 is TGTGCCAGCTCACCACCCAATACGCTCGGGGCTAATTCACCCCTCCACTTT.